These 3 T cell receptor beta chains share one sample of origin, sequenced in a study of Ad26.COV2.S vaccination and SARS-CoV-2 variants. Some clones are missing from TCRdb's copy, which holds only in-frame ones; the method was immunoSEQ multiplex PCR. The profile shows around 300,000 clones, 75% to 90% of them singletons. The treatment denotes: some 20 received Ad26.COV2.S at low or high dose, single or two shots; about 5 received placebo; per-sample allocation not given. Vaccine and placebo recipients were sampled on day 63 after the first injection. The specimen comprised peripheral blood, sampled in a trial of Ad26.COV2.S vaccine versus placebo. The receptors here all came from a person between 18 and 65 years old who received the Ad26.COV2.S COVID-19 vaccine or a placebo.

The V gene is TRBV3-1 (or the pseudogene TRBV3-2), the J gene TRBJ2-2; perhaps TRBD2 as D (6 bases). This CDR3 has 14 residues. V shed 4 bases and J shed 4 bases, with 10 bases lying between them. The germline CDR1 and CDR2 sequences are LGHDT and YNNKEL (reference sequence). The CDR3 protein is CASSRGTVTGELFF. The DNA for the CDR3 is TGTGCCAGCAGCCGCGGGACCGTCACCGGGGAGCTGTTTTTT.

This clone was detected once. This CDR3 is CATSAPTGSFFDEQYF. CDR3 sequence (DNA): TGTGCCACCAGTGCGCCGACGGGCAGTTTTTTCGACGAGCAGTACTTC. The chain links TRBV24-1 to TRBJ2-7; D gene ambiguous. Between the trimmed V and J ends, which lost 5 bases and 5 bases, there was a span of 21 bases. CDR3 size: 16 residues. CDR1 is KGHDR, CDR2 SFDVKD, per germline.

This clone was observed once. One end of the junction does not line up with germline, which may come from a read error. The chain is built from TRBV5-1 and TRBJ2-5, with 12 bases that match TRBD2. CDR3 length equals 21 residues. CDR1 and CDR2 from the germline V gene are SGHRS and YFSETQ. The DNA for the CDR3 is TGCGCCAGCAGGTTGGGTTTTCGGACTAGCGGGAAGCTCTTGGACCAAGAGACCCAGTACTTC. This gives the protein CASRLGFRTSGKLLDQETQYF. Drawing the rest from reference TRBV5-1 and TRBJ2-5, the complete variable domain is KAGVTQTPRYLIKTRGQQVTLSCSPISGHRSVSWYQQTPGQGLQFLFEYFSETQRNKGNFPGRFSGRQFSNSRSEMNVSTLELGDSALYLCASRLGFRTSGKLLDQETQYFGPGTRLLVL.